A single sample gave rise to the 10 T cell receptor beta chains below, sequenced in a study of blood T cell repertoires in COVID-19. Using immunoSEQ multiplex PCR, the repertoire was profiled, and TCRdb retains in-frame clones only, with some absent. The sample holds roughly 62,000 clones; around 75% are singletons and the top ten take over 25%. Sequencing input: peripheral blood. These TCRs come from a human donor in a cohort sampled during active COVID-19.

This clone was detected once. The V call is TRBV7-3, the J call TRBJ1-2; no definite D call. Trimming stripped 5 bases from V and 1 base from J, with 11 bases between. Germline V gene lookup returns CDR1 SGHTA and CDR2 FQGTGA. CDR3 length equals 14 residues. The CDR3 is CASSPGPFNYGYTF. CDR3 DNA: TGTGCCAGCAGCCCTGGGCCTTTTAACTATGGCTACACCTTC.

The V call is TRBV28, the J call TRBJ2-1; D uncertain. CDR3 length: 14 residues. The germline V and J ends were trimmed by 3 bases and 7 bases, with 13 bases remaining between them. Germline assignment: CDR1 MDHEN and CDR2 SYDVKM. CDR3: CASSFVLARNEQFF. The CDR3 nucleotides are TGTGCCAGCAGTTTTGTCTTGGCGAGGAATGAGCAGTTCTTC.

As DNA, the CDR3 is TGTGCCAGCAGTGTTGATAGCGGATCTTACAATGAGCAGTTCTTC. Residues: CASSVDSGSYNEQFF. The rearrangement joins TRBV6-4 to TRBJ2-1, with D perhaps TRBD2 (6 bases). Trimming left V 4 bases short and J 4 bases short, with 14 bases between. Looked up from germline, CDR1 is MRHNA and CDR2 is SNTAGT. CDR3 size: 15 residues.

CDR3: CASRTGSQLEGEKLFF. CDR3 in DNA: TGCGCCAGCAGGACCGGGAGTCAGTTAGAAGGAGAAAAACTGTTTTTT. This rearrangement joins TRBV5-1 to TRBJ1-4; D not resolved. Germline V gives CDR1 SGHRS, CDR2 YFSETQ. V lost 5 bases to trimming and J lost 8 bases, with 22 bases between them. CDR3 length: 16 residues. Full variable domain (rest looked up from reference TRBV5-1 and TRBJ1-4): KAGVTQTPRYLIKTRGQQVTLSCSPISGHRSVSWYQQTPGQGLQFLFEYFSETQRNKGNFPGRFSGRQFSNSRSEMNVSTLELGDSALYLCASRTGSQLEGEKLFFGSGTQLSVL.

This rearrangement joins TRBV6-5 to TRBJ1-1; 8 positions match TRBD1. Germline trimming cut 4 bases from V and 6 bases from J; bases unmatched to any gene: 10. The germline CDR1 and CDR2 sequences are MNHEY and SVGAGI. CDR3 size: 15 residues. The CDR3 here is CASSSGQGIGAEAFF. Here the CDR3 DNA reads TGTGCCAGCAGTTCCGGACAGGGCATTGGGGCTGAAGCTTTCTTT.

The CDR3 loop reads CASSSRTDNSPLHF. CDR3 in DNA: TGTGCCAGCAGTTCCCGGACAGATAATTCACCCCTCCACTTT. The chain joins TRBV27 to TRBJ1-6; maybe TRBD1 (6 bases). Germline lookup yields CDR1 MNHEY and CDR2 SMNVEV (reference sequence). Trimming shortened V by 4 bases and J by 5 bases, and 9 bases separated the two germline ends. The CDR3 totals 14 residues.

Note on this clone: The junction does not match germline at one end; this may be a read error. The chain is built from TRBV13 and TRBJ2-5; D may be TRBD1 (6 bases). The germline V gene encodes CDR1 PRHDT and CDR2 FYEKMQ (reference sequence). CDR3 size: 16 residues. CDR3 in DNA: TGTGCCAGCAGCTCCCGACTAAGGGACACACAAGAAACCCAGTACTTC. Translating gives CASSSRLRDTQETQYF.

The gene calls are TRBV7-8 and TRBJ2-1; TRBD2 matches at 12 bases. The CDR3 contains 16 residues. Per the germline V gene, CDR1 is SGHVS and CDR2 is FQNEAQ. V was pared by 4 bases and J by 6 bases, with 7 bases of the junction left unmatched. The CDR3 here is CASSSVLAGGPNEQFF. Written as DNA, the CDR3 is TGTGCCAGCAGCTCCGTTCTAGCGGGAGGGCCCAATGAGCAGTTCTTC.

In this sample, this clone turned up a few times. V is TRBV7-2 and J is TRBJ1-4, with TRBD1 matching over 7 bases. Unmatched junction bases numbered 10, after V lost 8 bases and J lost 1 base. This CDR3 region has 16 residues. Germline V gives CDR1 SGHTA, CDR2 FQGNSA. The CDR3: CASSRGIGVTNEKLFF. The CDR3 nucleotides read TGTGCCAGCTCCAGGGGGATCGGGGTAACTAATGAAAAACTGTTTTTT.

As to this clone: An end of the junction does not agree with germline; a read error may underlie this. The chain links TRBV15 to TRBJ2-7, with 10 bases that match TRBD1. This CDR3 has 14 amino acids. Per germline, CDR1 LNHNV and CDR2 YYDKDF (reference sequence). CDR3 sequence: CATSRDRGRYEQYF. In nucleotides, the CDR3 is TGTGCCACCAGCCGAGACAGGGGGCGTTACGAGCAGTACTTC.